Listed here is a single T cell receptor beta chain. Antigen unknown. At one boundary the junction diverges from the germline segment, which might be a read error. Germline V gene data show CDR1 as KGHSH and CDR2 as LQKENI. The CDR3 loop spans 15 amino acids. The data are from a study of breast tumors, draining lymph nodes, adjacent tissues. Study-wide points: The data were judged consistent with most tumor T cells coming from lymph node and expanding in tumor.

TCRdb re-called the multiplex PCR reads with MiXCR, one entry per CDR3 protein. The data hold 200,000 or so distinct CDR3 sequences, with around 29% observed a single time. Breast cancer patients provided tissue from their axillary draining lymph nodes. V and J are TRBV18 and TRBJ1-2, with a tentative D call TRBD1 (5 bases). Sequenced sample: axillary lymph node tissue. This receptor was taken from a female donor with breast cancer. Some clones in this sample may be carry-over from other donors' samples. The DNA for the CDR3 is TGTGCCAGCTCACCAGGGGCAAAAGTTAACTATGGCCACACCTTC. It codes for CASSPGAKVNYGHTF.